The 13 T cell receptor beta chains below come from one sample, sequenced in a study of type 1 and type 2 diabetes patients. PCR was run on genomic DNA. The TCR beta CDR3 region was amplified using 30 forward and 13 reverse primers. Via MiXCR, TCRdb re-called the multiplex PCR reads, giving one row per CDR3 protein. The table has 250,000 or so distinct CDR3 sequences, roughly 50% seen once. The sample was peripheral blood mononuclear cells (PBMCs). The receptors stem from a man aged 18-30 years with type 2 diabetes.

The rearrangement joins TRBV19 to TRBJ1-2; TRBD1 might be the D (6 bases). There are 14 residues in the CDR3. Germline CDR1 LNHDA, CDR2 SQIVND (reference sequence). The germline V and J ends were trimmed by 5 bases and 4 bases, with 14 bases remaining between them. CDR3 sequence reads: CASSVGQSGYGYTF. The CDR3 DNA is TGTGCCAGTAGTGTTGGACAGTCGGGCTATGGCTACACCTTC.

This sequence joins TRBV27 and TRBJ1-6; no clear D gene. The CDR3 spans 14 residues. Germline values: CDR1 MNHEY, CDR2 SMNVEV (reference sequence). Trimming shortened V by 1 base and J by 6 bases, and 7 bases separated the two germline ends. In DNA form, the CDR3 reads TGTGCCAGCAGTTTATACGCCCTTAATTCACCCCTCCACTTT. This translates into CASSLYALNSPLHF.

This chain links TRBV12-3 or TRBV12-4 with TRBJ2-5; 7 bases are shared with TRBD1. V gave up 3 bases and J gave up 5 bases; unmatched junction bases: 6. There are 14 residues in the CDR3. CDR3 in DNA: TGTGCCAGCAGTTTTTCGTTGACAGGGGAGACCCAGTACTTC. Its protein is CASSFSLTGETQYF.

This clonotype showed up many times. This rearrangement joins TRBV10-1 to TRBJ2-2; weak D call: TRBD1 (6 bases). CDR1 and CDR2 from the germline V gene are WNHNN and SYGVQD (reference sequence). Trimming stripped 0 bases from V and 1 base from J, with 15 bases between. The CDR3 is made up of 18 amino acids. CDR3 loop: CASSESGLGALNTGELFF. CDR3 nucleotide sequence: TGCGCCAGCAGTGAGTCTGGCCTGGGGGCCCTGAACACCGGGGAGCTGTTTTTT.

This clonotype has just a few counts. V and J are TRBV5-1 and TRBJ1-1, with 7 bases identical to TRBD1. After removal of 0 bases from V and 0 bases from J, the junction contained 8 bases not matched to a gene. Germline CDR1 is SGHRS and CDR2 is YFSETQ. The CDR3 runs 17 residues. CDR3 protein: CASSLGQGGGVNTEAFF. The DNA for the CDR3 is TGCGCCAGCAGCTTGGGACAGGGAGGGGGAGTGAACACTGAAGCTTTCTTT.

J is TRBJ1-1 and V is TRBV2; TRBD1 is a possible D gene (5 bases). Germline V gives CDR1 SNHLY, CDR2 FYNNEI. The CDR3 is 13 residues long. Trimming took 5 bases from V and 4 from J, leaving 11 bases between them. The CDR3: CASSKPDSTEAFF. The CDR3 region has the DNA TGTGCCAGCAGTAAACCCGACAGCACTGAAGCTTTCTTT.

As to this clonotype: The junction and the germline gene differ at one end; a read error may be behind it. The chain joins TRBV10-3 to TRBJ2-7; 10 bases line up with TRBD2. The J call may be in error: the DNA end matches TRBJ2-1 better. The CDR3 has 16 amino acids. Germline assignment: CDR1 ENHRY and CDR2 SYGVKD. The CDR3 reads CTISESSTSGFNEQFF. The CDR3 bases are TGTACCATCAGTGAGTCGTCGACTAGCGGGTTCAATGAGCAGTTCTTC.

This clonotype was seen many times. V and J are TRBV27 and TRBJ2-7; D unclear. Germline V gives CDR1 MNHEY, CDR2 SMNVEV (reference sequence). The CDR3 is made up of 13 amino acids. V dropped 5 bases and J dropped 2 bases, with 10 bases sitting between them. CDR3 bases: TGTGCCAGCAGTCCCCTAACGGCCTACGAGCAGTACTTC. It specifies CASSPLTAYEQYF.

The genes are TRBV6-6 and TRBJ2-7, with D possibly being TRBD1 (6 bases). The CDR3 runs to 13 residues. CDR1 MNHNY and CDR2 SVGAGI come from the germline V gene (reference sequence). V gave up 5 bases and J gave up 1 base, with 9 bases separating them. CDR3 in amino acids: CASSGQSSYEQYF. The CDR3 nucleotides are TGTGCCAGCAGTGGACAGTCATCCTACGAGCAGTACTTC.

V is TRBV7-2 and J is TRBJ2-3, with 8 bases aligning to TRBD2. With V trimmed by 3 bases and J by 3 bases, 2 bases remained unmatched. This CDR3 region has 14 residues. Germline assignment: CDR1 SGHTA and CDR2 FQGNSA. This chain's CDR3 is CASSFSGATDTQYF. CDR3 DNA: TGTGCCAGCAGCTTTAGCGGGGCAACAGATACGCAGTATTTT.

This clonotype came up a few times. V is TRBV2 and J is TRBJ2-7, with 7 bases aligning to TRBD1. The germline gives CDR1 SNHLY, CDR2 FYNNEI. The length of the CDR3 is 13 residues. Germline trimming cut 8 bases from V and 1 base from J; bases unmatched to any gene: 5. CDR3 in amino acids: CASQTGNSYEQYF. The CDR3, as DNA: TGTGCCAGCCAGACAGGGAATTCCTACGAGCAGTACTTC.

There are a few counts of this clonotype. The genes are TRBV5-1 and TRBJ2-7; D ambiguous. V was clipped by 2 bases and J by 6 bases, with 9 bases between them. CDR1 SGHRS and CDR2 YFSETQ come from the germline V gene. The CDR3 runs 12 residues. CDR3 sequence reads: CASSFVVGEQYF. The DNA for the CDR3 is TGCGCCAGCAGCTTTGTTGTGGGCGAGCAGTACTTC. Using reference TRBV5-1 and TRBJ2-7 for the parts outside the CDR3, the full variable domain is KAGVTQTPRYLIKTRGQQVTLSCSPISGHRSVSWYQQTPGQGLQFLFEYFSETQRNKGNFPGRFSGRQFSNSRSEMNVSTLELGDSALYLCASSFVVGEQYFGPGTRLTVT.

This clonotype was counted ten times or more. The genes are TRBV15 and TRBJ2-7; 11 nucleotides line up with TRBD1. The germline gives CDR1 LNHNV, CDR2 YYDKDF (reference sequence). This CDR3 has 15 amino acids. V shed 5 bases, J shed 2 bases, and the junction held 5 bases outside the gene matches. For the CDR3, the DNA is TGTGCCACCAGCGAGGGACAGGGGGATACCTACGAGCAGTACTTC. Its protein is CATSEGQGDTYEQYF.